This TCR beta chain was captured in a study of blood T cell repertoires in COVID-19. Ages ranged from roughly 18 to 100 years, with residence in about 24 US areas. V was clipped by 2 bases and J by 0 bases, with 10 bases between them. There are 15 residues in the CDR3. Germline values: CDR1 LGHDT, CDR2 YNNKEL (reference sequence). Some clones are missing from TCRdb's copy, which holds only in-frame ones; the method was immunoSEQ multiplex PCR. Among 220,000 or so clones listed, almost 90% were seen once. The receptor's source is a man aged 25-40 years who had been exposed to COVID-19. The chain joins TRBV3-1 (or the pseudogene TRBV3-2) to TRBJ1-2; D may be TRBD1 (5 bases). Material for sequencing was PBMCs or T cells enriched from blood (not recorded which). The CDR3 DNA sequence: TGTGCCAGCAGCCAACTGCCAGGGTCTAACTATGGCTACACCTTC. Protein sequence: CASSQLPGSNYGYTF.